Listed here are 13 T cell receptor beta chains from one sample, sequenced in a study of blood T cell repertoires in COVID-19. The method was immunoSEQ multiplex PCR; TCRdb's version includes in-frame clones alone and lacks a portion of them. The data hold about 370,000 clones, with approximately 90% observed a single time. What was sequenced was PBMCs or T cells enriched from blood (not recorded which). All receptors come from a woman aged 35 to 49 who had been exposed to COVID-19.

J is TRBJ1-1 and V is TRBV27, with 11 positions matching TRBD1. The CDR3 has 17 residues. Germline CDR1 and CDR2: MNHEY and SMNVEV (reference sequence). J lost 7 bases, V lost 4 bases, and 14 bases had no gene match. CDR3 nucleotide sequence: TGTGCCAGCAGTTGGAGGACAGGGGGCTCGGTAATCGATGAAGCTTTCTTT. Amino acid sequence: CASSWRTGGSVIDEAFF.

This CDR3 reads CASSPLRRGVRNTGELFF. DNA of the CDR3: TGTGCCAGTAGTCCCCTCCGGCGGGGGGTCCGGAACACCGGGGAGCTGTTTTTT. The chain links TRBV19 to TRBJ2-2; 8 bases are shared with TRBD2. Per germline, CDR1 LNHDA and CDR2 SQIVND (reference sequence). The CDR3 consists of 18 residues. V lost 5 bases, J lost 1 base, and 12 bases stayed unmatched.

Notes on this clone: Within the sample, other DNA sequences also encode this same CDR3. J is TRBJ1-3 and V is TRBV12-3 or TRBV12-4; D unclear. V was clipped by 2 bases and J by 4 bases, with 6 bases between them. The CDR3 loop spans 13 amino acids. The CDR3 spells CASSLSAGNTIYF. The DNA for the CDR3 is TGTGCCAGCAGTTTAAGCGCGGGAAACACCATATATTTT.

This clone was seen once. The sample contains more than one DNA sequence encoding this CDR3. For the CDR3, the DNA is TGTGCCAGCCGCTCCGGGACTGGGAATCAGCCCCAGCATTTT. Its protein product is CASRSGTGNQPQHF. This chain connects TRBV2 to TRBJ1-5, with a weak D call TRBD1 (5 bases). V lost 8 bases and J lost 4, with 15 bases in between. This CDR3 is built from 14 residues. Germline CDR1 SNHLY, CDR2 FYNNEI.

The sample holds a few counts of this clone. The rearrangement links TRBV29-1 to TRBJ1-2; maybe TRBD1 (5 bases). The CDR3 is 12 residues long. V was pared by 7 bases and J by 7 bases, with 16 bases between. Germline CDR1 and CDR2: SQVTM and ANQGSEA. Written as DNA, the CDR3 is TGCAGCGCTCCCGCGGGGGTGGCTGGCTACACCTTC. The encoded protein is CSAPAGVAGYTF.

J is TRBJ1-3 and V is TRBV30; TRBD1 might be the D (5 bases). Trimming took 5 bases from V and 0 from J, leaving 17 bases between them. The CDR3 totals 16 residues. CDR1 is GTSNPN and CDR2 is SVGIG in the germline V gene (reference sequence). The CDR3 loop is CAWGGGGMSSGNTIYF. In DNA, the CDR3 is TGTGCCTGGGGGGGAGGCGGTATGAGCTCTGGAAACACCATATATTTT. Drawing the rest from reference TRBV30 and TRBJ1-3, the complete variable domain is SQTIHQWPATLVQPVGSPLSLECTVEGTSNPNLYWYRQAAGRGLQLLFYSVGIGQISSEVPQNLSASRPQDRQFILSSKKLLLSDSGFYLCAWGGGGMSSGNTIYFGEGSWLTVV.

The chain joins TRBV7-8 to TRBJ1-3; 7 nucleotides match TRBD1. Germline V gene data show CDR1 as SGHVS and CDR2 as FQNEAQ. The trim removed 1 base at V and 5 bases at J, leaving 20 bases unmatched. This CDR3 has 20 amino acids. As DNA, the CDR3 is TGTGCCAGCAGCTTAGTAGGGACAGTCTACAGCGTAGATCGTCGAAACACCATATATTTT. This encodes CASSLVGTVYSVDRRNTIYF. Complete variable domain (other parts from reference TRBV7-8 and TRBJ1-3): GAGVSQSPRYKVAKRGQDVALRCDPISGHVSLFWYQQALGQGPEFLTYFQNEAQLDKSGLPSDRFFAERPEGSVSTLKIQRTQQEDSAVYLCASSLVGTVYSVDRRNTIYFGEGSWLTVV.

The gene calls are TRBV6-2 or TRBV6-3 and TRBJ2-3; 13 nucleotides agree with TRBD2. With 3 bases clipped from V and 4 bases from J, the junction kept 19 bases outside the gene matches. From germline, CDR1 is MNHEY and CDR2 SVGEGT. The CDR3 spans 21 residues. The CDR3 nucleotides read TGTGCCAGCAGTTATCCTCCGGGACTAGCGGGACCTCAGCACAGAGCAGATACGCAGTATTTT. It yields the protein CASSYPPGLAGPQHRADTQYF.

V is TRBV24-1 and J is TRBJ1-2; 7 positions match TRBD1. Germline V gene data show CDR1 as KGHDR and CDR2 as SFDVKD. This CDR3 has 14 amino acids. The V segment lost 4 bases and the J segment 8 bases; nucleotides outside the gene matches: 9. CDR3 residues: CATSEGTEARGYTF. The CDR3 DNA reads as TGTGCCACCAGTGAAGGGACAGAGGCTAGGGGCTACACCTTC.

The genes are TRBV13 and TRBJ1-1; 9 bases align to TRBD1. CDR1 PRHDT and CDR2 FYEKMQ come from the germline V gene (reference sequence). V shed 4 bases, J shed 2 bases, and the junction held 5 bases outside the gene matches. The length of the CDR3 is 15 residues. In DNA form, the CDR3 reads TGTGCCAGCAGCTCGGGACAGGGACGAAACACTGAAGCTTTCTTT. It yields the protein CASSSGQGRNTEAFF.

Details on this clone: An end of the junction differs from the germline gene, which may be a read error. As DNA, the CDR3 is TGCAGTGTCGGGGGGCCAGGATATTTC. Its protein product is CSVGGPGYF. This sequence joins TRBV20-1 and TRBJ1-2; tentatively, D is TRBD1 (6 bases). CDR1 and CDR2 from the germline V gene are DFQATT and SNEGSKA (reference sequence). The CDR3 runs 9 residues.

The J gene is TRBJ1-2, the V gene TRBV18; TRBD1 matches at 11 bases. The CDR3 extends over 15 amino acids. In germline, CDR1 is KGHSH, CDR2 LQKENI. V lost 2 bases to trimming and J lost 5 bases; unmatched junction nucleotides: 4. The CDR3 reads CASSPGQGAPYGYTF. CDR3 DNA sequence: TGTGCCAGCTCACCAGGACAGGGGGCCCCTTATGGCTACACCTTC. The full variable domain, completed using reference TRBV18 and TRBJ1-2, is NAGVMQNPRHLVRRRGQEARLRCSPMKGHSHVYWYRQLPEEGLKFMVYLQKENIIDESGMPKERFSAEFPKEGPSILRIQQVVRGDSAAYFCASSPGQGAPYGYTFGSGTRLTVV.

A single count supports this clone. CDR3 nucleotide sequence: TGTGCCAGCAGCTTAAGACATCCGTCCGGGGAGCTGTTTTTT. Translated, it gives CASSLRHPSGELFF. The chain employs TRBV7-3 and TRBJ2-2, with D hard to call. Germline values: CDR1 SGHTA, CDR2 FQGTGA. V lost 1 base to trimming and J lost 6 bases, with 9 bases between them. The CDR3 is 14 residues long.